A selection of T cell receptor beta chains follows, all from one sample in a study of blood T cell repertoires in COVID-19. Profiling relied on immunoSEQ multiplex PCR, and the TCRdb table lists in-frame clones only, not all of them. The sample shows under 300,000 clones, around 87% of them seen only once. The sequencing sample was made of peripheral blood. These receptors originate from a man in his 60s who had recovered from COVID-19. The CDR3 runs from the conserved cysteine through the conserved F or W. The D gene is left open where the match is weak. The size of a clone is reported for some rows only, either as once, few or many, or as a class for expanded clones.

.,.,TRBJ1-1,TRBV5-1,TGCGCCAGCAGCGCGGTTGGGTGGACTGAAGCTTTCTTT,CASSAVGWTEAFF
few,.,TRBJ2-5,TRBV30,TGTGCCTGGACTTCAGGTGGGGCCGAAGAGACCCAGTACTTC,CAWTSGGAEETQYF
.,.,TRBJ1-5,TRBV27,TGTGCCAGCAGTTGGAGGGGATATCAGCCCCAGCATTTT,CASSWRGYQPQHF
.,.,TRBJ1-1,TRBV5-1,TGCGCCAGCAGTTGGGGAGTAAACACTGAAGCTTTCTTT,CASSWGVNTEAFF
once,TRBD1,TRBJ2-7,TRBV7-9,TGTGCCAGCAGCTTCCGGGACAGAGTCTACGAGCAGTACTTC,CASSFRDRVYEQYF
.,.,TRBJ1-1,TRBV5-1,TGCGCCAGCAGCTTGGGAGTGGGGGCAAACACTGAAGCTTTCTTT,CASSLGVGANTEAFF
.,TRBD2,TRBJ2-1,TRBV19,TGTGCCAGTAGTACGGGGGGGGAGCAGTTCTTC,CASSTGGEQFF
.,TRBD1,TRBJ2-7,TRBV27,TGTGCCAGCAGTCCCCGGGACAGCTCCTACGAGCAGTACTTC,CASSPRDSSYEQYF
once,TRBD1,TRBJ1-2,TRBV10-3,TGTGCCATCACCGGGACAGGGGACAACTATGGCTACACCTTC,CAITGTGDNYGYTF
.,.,TRBJ2-2,TRBV10-3,TGTGCCATCAGTGAGGCTGAGGGCGGGGAGCTGTTTTTT,CAISEAEGGELFF
.,TRBD1,TRBJ2-7,TRBV6-6,TGTGCCAGCAGTTCTTCCCGGGTACAGGGGATTCACGAGCAGTACTTC,CASSSSRVQGIHEQYF
.,TRBD1,TRBJ2-7,TRBV19,TGTGCCAGTAGCCGCTCGGACAGGGGGCTCTACGAGCAGTACTTC,CASSRSDRGLYEQYF
.,.,TRBJ2-3,TRBV5-4,TGTGCCAGCAGCTTGGTCAACCCAGGCACAGATACGCAGTATTTT,CASSLVNPGTDTQYF
.,.,TRBJ1-1,TRBV3-1/TRBV3-2,TGTGCCAGCAGCCAAGATCCGGGAATTTTCTTT,CASSQDPGIFF
.,TRBD1,TRBJ1-5,TRBV5-1,TGCGCCAGCAGCTTGGGGGGACAGGGCAATCAGCCCCAGCATTTT,CASSLGGQGNQPQHF
.,.,TRBJ1-6,TRBV14,TGTGCCAGCAGCCAAGATTATCCAGGGGTTTGGTCACCCCTCCACTTT,CASSQDYPGVWSPLHF
once,.,TRBJ1-5,TRBV27,TGTGCCAGCAGTTTAACAGGGTTGCATCAGCCCCAGCATTTT,CASSLTGLHQPQHF
.,.,TRBJ1-2,TRBV19,TGTGCCAGTAGCTCCCAGGGCACCTATGGCTACACCTTC,CASSSQGTYGYTF
.,TRBD2,TRBJ2-5,TRBV2,TGTGCCAGCAGTGTAGAAGGACTAGCGACTCACTTC,CASSVEGLATHF
.,TRBD2,TRBJ2-1,TRBV19,TGTGCCAGTAGTATTCCGGGGACTAGTCATGATGAGCAGTTCTTC,CASSIPGTSHDEQFF
.,.,TRBJ2-7,TRBV5-1,TGCGCCAGCAGCGGCCTCGGGGGTGTCCCCTACGAGCAGTACTTC,CASSGLGGVPYEQYF
.,TRBD1,TRBJ1-1,TRBV10-3,TGTGCCACTCAATCGGGACAGGGGAACACTGAAGCTTTCTTT,CATQSGQGNTEAFF
once,.,TRBJ2-5,TRBV24-1,TGTGCCACCAGTGACCCTCAAGAGACCCAGTACTTC,CATSDPQETQYF
.,.,TRBJ2-7,TRBV5-6,TGTGCCAGCAGTTCCGTTAGTAAGTACGAGCAGTACTTC,CASSSVSKYEQYF
.,.,TRBJ1-3,TRBV5-1,TGCGCCAGCAGCTTGGGAGGCTCTGGAAACACCATATATTTT,CASSLGGSGNTIYF
few,.,TRBJ2-5,TRBV5-4,TGTGCCAGCAGCTTCAGGGGGGAAGAGACCCAGTACTTC,CASSFRGEETQYF
.,TRBD1,TRBJ2-1,TRBV25-1,TGTGCCAGCAGTGACGACAGGGACTACAATGAGCAGTTCTTC,CASSDDRDYNEQFF
.,.,TRBJ1-1,TRBV5-4,TGTGCCAGCAGCCCACACCTCCGGGGGGGAGAGGTCACTGAAGCTTTCTTT,CASSPHLRGGEVTEAFF
few,TRBD1,TRBJ2-1,TRBV11-2,TGTGCCAGCAGTTCGACAGGGGAGCAGTTCTTC,CASSSTGEQFF
.,.,TRBJ1-3,TRBV6-6,TGTGCCAGCAGTCAATTTATTACAAGTGCCTCTGGAAACACCATATATTTT,CASSQFITSASGNTIYF
.,.,TRBJ2-5,TRBV2,TGTGCCAGCAGTGAGGGATCATTAGGGAGAGAGACCCAGTACTTC,CASSEGSLGRETQYF
.,TRBD1,TRBJ1-1,TRBV28,TGTGCCAGCAGTTTAAGGAAAGGGACAGGGGCTTTCTTT,CASSLRKGTGAFF
.,.,TRBJ2-2,TRBV11-2,TGTGCCAGCAGTAACAAGAACACCGGGGAGCTGTTTTTT,CASSNKNTGELFF
few,.,TRBJ1-1,TRBV12-3/TRBV12-4,TGTGCCAGCAGATTTCTATTGAACACTGAAGCTTTCTTT,CASRFLLNTEAFF
once,TRBD2,TRBJ2-7,TRBV27,TGTGCCAGCAGTTTACGGGGAGGGAACTACGAGCAGTACTTC,CASSLRGGNYEQYF
.,.,TRBJ1-4,TRBV4-2,TGTGCCAGCAGCCAAGATGGGAGGGGACGGGAAAAACTGTTTTTT,CASSQDGRGREKLFF
.,TRBD1,TRBJ1-1,TRBV5-1,TGCGCCAGCAGCTTGGCAACAGGGGTTTACACTGAAGCTTTCTTT,CASSLATGVYTEAFF
.,TRBD1,TRBJ1-2,TRBV5-1,TGCGCCAGCAGCAATAAGGACAGGGGCTATGGCTACACCTTC,CASSNKDRGYGYTF
few,.,TRBJ2-1,TRBV7-8,TGTGCCAGCAGCTTACTGGCGGTTGACTACAATGAGCAGTTCTTC,CASSLLAVDYNEQFF
.,.,TRBJ2-2,TRBV12-5,TGTGCTAGTGGTCCCTTTGAGACCGGGGAGCTGTTTTTT,CASGPFETGELFF
.,.,TRBJ1-1,TRBV5-8,TGTGCCAGCAGTCTAGGGGCCACACTGAACACTGAAGCTTTCTTT,CASSLGATLNTEAFF
.,TRBD1,TRBJ1-2,TRBV10-2,TGCGCCAGCAGAGGACAGGGCGTGTATGGCTACACCTTC,CASRGQGVYGYTF
.,TRBD1,TRBJ2-5,TRBV12-5,TGTGCTAGTGGTTTGGGACAGGGAGAGACCCAGTACTTC,CASGLGQGETQYF
.,TRBD1,TRBJ2-1,TRBV5-1,TGCGCCAGCGGCACAGGGGGGAATGAGCAGTTCTTC,CASGTGGNEQFF
.,.,TRBJ1-2,TRBV10-2,TGCGCCAGCAGTGACGGGCCAGGGCAAGGCTACACCTTC,CASSDGPGQGYTF
few,.,TRBJ2-7,TRBV3-1/TRBV3-2,TGTGCCAGCAGCCCTTACACAGGGGGAGGGGAGCAGTACTTC,CASSPYTGGGEQYF